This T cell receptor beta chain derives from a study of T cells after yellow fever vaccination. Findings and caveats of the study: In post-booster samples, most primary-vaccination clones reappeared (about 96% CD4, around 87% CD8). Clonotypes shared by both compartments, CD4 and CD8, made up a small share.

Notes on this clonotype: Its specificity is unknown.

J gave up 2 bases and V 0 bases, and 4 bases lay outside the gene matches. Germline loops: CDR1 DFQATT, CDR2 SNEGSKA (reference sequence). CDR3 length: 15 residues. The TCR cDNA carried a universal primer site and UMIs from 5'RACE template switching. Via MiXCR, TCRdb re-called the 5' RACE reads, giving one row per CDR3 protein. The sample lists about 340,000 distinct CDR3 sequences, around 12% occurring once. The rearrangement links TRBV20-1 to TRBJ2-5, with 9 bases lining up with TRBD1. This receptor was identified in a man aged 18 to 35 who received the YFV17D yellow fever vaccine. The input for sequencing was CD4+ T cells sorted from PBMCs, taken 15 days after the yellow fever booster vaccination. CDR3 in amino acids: CSARDRTGAQETQYF. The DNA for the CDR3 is TGCAGTGCTAGAGACCGGACAGGGGCTCAAGAGACCCAGTACTTC.